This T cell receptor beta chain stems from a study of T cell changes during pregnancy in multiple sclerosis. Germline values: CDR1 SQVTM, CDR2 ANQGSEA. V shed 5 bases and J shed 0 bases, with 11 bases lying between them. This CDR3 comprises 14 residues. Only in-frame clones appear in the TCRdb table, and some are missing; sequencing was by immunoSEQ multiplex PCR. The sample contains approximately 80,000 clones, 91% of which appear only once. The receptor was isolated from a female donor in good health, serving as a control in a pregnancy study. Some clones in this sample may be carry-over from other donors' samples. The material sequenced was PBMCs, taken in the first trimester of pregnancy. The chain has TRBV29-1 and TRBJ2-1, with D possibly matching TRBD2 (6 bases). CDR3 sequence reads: CSVLAGSSYNEQFF. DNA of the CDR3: TGCAGCGTTTTGGCGGGGAGCTCCTACAATGAGCAGTTCTTC.